These 19 T cell receptor beta chains share one sample of origin, sequenced in a study of blood T cells in healthy people across ages. The authors ran a second PCR of 7 to 11 cycles using a sample-barcoded 5' primer and a J-beta primer mix. Each CDR3 protein gets one entry after TCRdb re-called the 5' RACE reads with MiXCR. The sample holds some 1.4 million distinct CDR3 sequences, roughly 40% seen once. Sequenced input: blood. These receptors all stem from a woman between 18 and 30 years old in good health.

The chain recombines TRBV5-1 with TRBJ2-3, with 13 nucleotides matching TRBD2. This CDR3 region has 17 residues. The germline CDR1 and CDR2 sequences are SGHRS and YFSETQ. J lost 4 bases, V lost 5 bases, and 10 bases had no gene match. The CDR3 bases are TGCGCCAGCAGTCGGACTAGCGGGGGTCCCGTTGCAGATACGCAGTATTTT. It encodes CASSRTSGGPVADTQYF.

This chain uses TRBV5-5 with TRBJ1-5; 11 positions agree with TRBD1. The CDR3 sequence is 15 residues long. The J segment lost 5 bases and the V segment lost 4 bases, leaving 5 bases of the junction unmatched. Germline V CDR1 and CDR2: SGHKS, YYEKEE (reference sequence). DNA of the CDR3: TGTGCCAGCAGCACCGGACAGGGGGCGCATCAGCCCCAGCATTTT. Translation gives CASSTGQGAHQPQHF.

V and J are TRBV7-8 and TRBJ1-2; D is unresolved. V was trimmed by 5 bases and J by 7 bases, leaving 17 bases between them. This CDR3 is built from 14 residues. Germline CDR1 SGHVS, CDR2 FQNEAQ. The CDR3 DNA follows: TGTGCCAGCAGCACTCGAAATGGTGGCTCTGGCTACACCTTC. Its translation: CASSTRNGGSGYTF.

This clonotype was counted a few times. The chain has TRBV5-1 and TRBJ1-1, with D uncertain. Germline CDR1 is SGHRS and CDR2 is YFSETQ. There are 15 residues in the CDR3. Trimming removed 0 bases from V and 6 bases from J, with 15 bases in between. CDR3 DNA sequence: TGCGCCAGCAGCTTGGTGTCTGCGGATTCCTCTGAAGCTTTCTTT. Residues: CASSLVSADSSEAFF.

This clonotype was recorded once. This chain joins TRBV7-8 and TRBJ2-7, with 13 bases matching TRBD2. The germline CDR1 and CDR2 sequences are SGHVS and FQNEAQ. V lost 5 bases, J lost 2 bases, and 9 bases stayed unmatched. The CDR3 runs 17 residues. The CDR3 region is CASSPHAGTSGTYEQYF. The CDR3 nucleotides read TGTGCCAGCAGCCCCCACGCCGGGACTAGCGGGACCTACGAGCAGTACTTC.

CDR3 in amino acids: CASSETSRGFKQPQHF. The CDR3 nucleotides read TGTGCCAGCAGTGAGACGAGCAGGGGTTTCAAGCAGCCCCAGCATTTT. V and J are TRBV6-1 and TRBJ1-5; D may be TRBD1 (6 bases). The CDR3 runs 16 residues. Germline CDR1 is MNHNS and CDR2 is SASEGT. Trimming removed 3 bases from V and 7 bases from J, with 19 bases in between.

This clonotype was detected only a few times. The chain uses TRBV13 and TRBJ1-5; D not certain. Trimming removed 0 bases from V and 2 bases from J, with 11 bases in between. CDR1 is PRHDT and CDR2 is FYEKMQ in the germline V gene (reference sequence). This CDR3 is built from 16 residues. The DNA of the CDR3 is TGTGCCAGCAGCTTAGGGCGGAGGTCAGGCAATCAGCCCCAGCATTTT. It specifies CASSLGRRSGNQPQHF.

The sample holds a few counts of this clonotype. The chain uses TRBV9 and TRBJ2-4, with a tentative D call TRBD2 (5 bases). CDR3 length: 15 amino acids. Germline CDR1 is SGDLS and CDR2 is YYNGEE. V lost 2 bases and J lost 2, with 11 bases in between. The CDR3: CASSVGGGTKNIQYF. Written as DNA, the CDR3 is TGTGCCAGCAGCGTGGGTGGAGGAACCAAAAACATTCAGTACTTC.

The V and J genes are TRBV5-6 and TRBJ1-2, with D perhaps TRBD1 (5 bases). The CDR3 loop spans 15 amino acids. Germline assignment: CDR1 SGHDT and CDR2 YYEEEE. The V end lost 7 bases, the J end lost 4 bases, and 20 bases lay between the germline ends. The CDR3 sequence is CASALPGLTFYGYTF. DNA of the CDR3: TGTGCCAGCGCACTTCCGGGGCTTACTTTCTATGGCTACACCTTC.

Worth noting for this clonotype: One base away lies a much larger clone, so this may be a sequencing read error. The DNA for the CDR3 is TGCGCCAGCAACCAAGCAAGCCTAGCGAAAGAGACCCAGTACTTC. It encodes CASNQASLAKETQYF. The chain carries TRBV4-1 and TRBJ2-5; D possibly corresponds to TRBD2 (6 bases). CDR3 length equals 15 residues. Germline V gene lookup returns CDR1 MGHRA and CDR2 YSYEKL.

The gene calls are TRBV6-5 and TRBJ1-4, with D possibly TRBD1 on 6 matching bases. V dropped 4 bases and J dropped 8 bases, with 17 bases sitting between them. Germline loops: CDR1 MNHEY, CDR2 SVGAGI. This CDR3 has 15 residues. CDR3 protein: CASSLLGGDYEKLFF. The CDR3 nucleotides are TGTGCCAGCAGTTTACTAGGGGGGGATTACGAAAAACTGTTTTTT.

This clonotype was picked up one time. J is TRBJ2-7 and V is TRBV6-1, with TRBD1 identical over 8 bases. Germline CDR1 MNHNS, CDR2 SASEGT. V shed 2 bases, J shed 1 base, and the junction held 13 bases outside the gene matches. The CDR3 has 18 residues. Here the CDR3 DNA reads TGTGCCAGCAGTGAAACCGGGACAGGTTCAGTATTGTCCTACGAGCAGTACTTC. It is translated as CASSETGTGSVLSYEQYF.

In its sample, this clonotype was seen many times. CDR3 bases: TGCGCCAGCAGCCGAGATCCGGGGACAGGGTTTCTCGAGCAGTACTTC. This codes for CASSRDPGTGFLEQYF. This chain links TRBV4-1 with TRBJ2-7; 9 bases align to TRBD1. After removal of 4 bases from V and 6 bases from J, the junction contained 13 bases not matched to a gene. The CDR3 spans 16 residues. Germline-derived CDR1 and CDR2 are MGHRA and YSYEKL.

The V call is TRBV5-1, the J call TRBJ2-1; D is tentatively TRBD1 or TRBD2 (6 bases each). The CDR3 covers 14 residues. CDR1 and CDR2 from the germline V gene are SGHRS and YFSETQ. V lost 2 bases, J lost 8 bases, and 14 bases lay in between. As DNA, the CDR3 is TGCGCCAGCAGCTTTACGGGGGCCGTGGATGAGCAGTTCTTC. It codes for CASSFTGAVDEQFF.

V gene TRBV2 combines with J gene TRBJ2-5, with 8 nucleotides matching TRBD1. Trimming took 7 bases from V and 11 from J; bases not matched to a gene: 12. The CDR3 length is 13 residues. Germline V CDR1 and CDR2: SNHLY, FYNNEI. In nucleotides, the CDR3 is TGTGCCAGCACAGGGACAGGATACAATGAGCAGTACTTC. Amino acid sequence: CASTGTGYNEQYF.

V and J are TRBV3-1 and TRBJ2-3, with a possible D match to TRBD2 (6 bases). Trimming shortened V by 4 bases and J by 3 bases, and 20 bases separated the two germline ends. This CDR3 is 17 amino acids long. Germline V lookup: CDR1 LGHDT, CDR2 YNNKEL (reference sequence). Here the CDR3 DNA reads TGTGCCAGCAGCCCCCAAAAGCGGGTGGGGTTTACAGATACGCAGTATTTT. It is translated as CASSPQKRVGFTDTQYF.

This clonotype is a singleton in its sample. A read error may produce the germline difference seen at one junction end. This chain uses TRBV5-1 with TRBJ2-7; 7 bases are a match to TRBD2. The CDR3 is made up of 15 amino acids. Germline V gene lookup returns CDR1 SGHRS and CDR2 YFSETQ. The CDR3 nucleotides read TGCGCCAGCAGCTTGGCCGCTAGCGGCACCTACAAGCAGTACTTC. Its translation is CASSLAASGTYKQYF.

In this sample, this clonotype turned up once. The chain combines TRBV20-1 with TRBJ2-5; 7 bases fit TRBD2. The better agreement between TRBJ2-7 and the DNA end casts doubt on the J call. The CDR3 loop spans 10 amino acids. From germline, CDR1 is DFQATT and CDR2 SNEGSKA (reference sequence). Written as DNA, the CDR3 is TGCAGCGGCCTAGCGGACGAGCAGTACTTC. Residues: CSGLADEQYF.

This clonotype appeared a few times. The CDR3 coding sequence is TGTGCCAGCAGCTTTCGGCAGGGCAGTTCACCCCTCCACTTT. It codes for CASSFRQGSSPLHF. The V call is TRBV13, the J call TRBJ1-6; D possibly corresponds to TRBD1 (5 bases). The CDR3 is 14 amino acids. Trimming removed 3 bases from V and 9 bases from J, with 12 bases in between. The germline CDR1 and CDR2 sequences are PRHDT and FYEKMQ (reference sequence).